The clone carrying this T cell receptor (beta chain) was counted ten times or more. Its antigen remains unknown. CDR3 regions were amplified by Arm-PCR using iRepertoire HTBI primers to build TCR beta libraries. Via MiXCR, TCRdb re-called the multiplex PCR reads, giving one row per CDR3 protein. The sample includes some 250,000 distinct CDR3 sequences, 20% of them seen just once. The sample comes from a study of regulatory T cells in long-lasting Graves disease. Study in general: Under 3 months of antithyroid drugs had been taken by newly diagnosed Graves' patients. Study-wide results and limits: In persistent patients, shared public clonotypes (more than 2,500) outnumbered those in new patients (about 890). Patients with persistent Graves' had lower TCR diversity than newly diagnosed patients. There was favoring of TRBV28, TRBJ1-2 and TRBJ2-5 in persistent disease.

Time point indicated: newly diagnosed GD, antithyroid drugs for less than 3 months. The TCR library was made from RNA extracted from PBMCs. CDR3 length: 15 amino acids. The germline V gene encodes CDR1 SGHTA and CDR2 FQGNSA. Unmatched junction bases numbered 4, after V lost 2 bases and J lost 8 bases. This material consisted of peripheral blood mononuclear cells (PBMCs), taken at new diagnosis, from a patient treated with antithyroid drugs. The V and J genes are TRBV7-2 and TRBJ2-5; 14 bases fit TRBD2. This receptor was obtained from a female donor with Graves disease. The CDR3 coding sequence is TGTGCCAGCAGCTTACCGGGACTAGCGGGAGTTACCCAGTACTTC. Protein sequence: CASSLPGLAGVTQYF.